This T cell receptor beta chain was recorded in a study of PD-L1 blockade in urothelial cancer. Of note for this clone: What it recognizes is unknown.

The time point was: peripheral blood 6 weeks after treatment start. Measured with immunoSEQ multiplex PCR; TCRdb has only the in-frame clones, and not every one. The table has about 30,000 clones, roughly nine tenths seen once. Germline V lookup: CDR1 GTSNPN, CDR2 SVGIG (reference sequence). V shed 2 bases and J 7 bases; nucleotides not matched to a gene: 8. The CDR3 is made up of 15 amino acids. Study conclusions and caveats: Blood TCR clonality below the median before treatment was a predictor of better survival.

This chain joins TRBV30 and TRBJ2-1; 10 bases are a match to TRBD2. The input for sequencing was PBMCs, taken around atezolizumab (anti-PD-L1) treatment. The source is an older man with urothelial cancer. The CDR3 region is CAWSWEGLARNEQFF. Written as DNA, the CDR3 is TGTGCCTGGAGTTGGGAGGGACTAGCGAGAAATGAGCAGTTCTTC.